The 8 T cell receptor beta chains below come from one sample, sequenced in a study of technical replicates of blood from a handful of donors. TCRdb's table, derived via immunoSEQ multiplex PCR, lists solely in-frame clones and lacks some. Of roughly 70,000 clones in the sample, just under 95% are singletons; the top ten hold around 0.37%. Sequencing was done on a sample of T cells isolated from PBMCs. The receptor set was obtained from a human donor in good health.

This chain uses TRBV9 with TRBJ2-2, with no clear D. The CDR3 is 15 residues long. From germline, CDR1 is SGDLS and CDR2 YYNGEE. V dropped 0 bases and J dropped 2 bases, with 8 bases sitting between them. The CDR3 loop reads CASSVATTNTGELFF. The CDR3 DNA reads TGTGCCAGCAGCGTAGCGACGACAAACACCGGGGAGCTGTTTTTT.

The J gene is TRBJ2-7, the V gene TRBV7-3, with TRBD2 identical over 11 bases. Germline trimming cut 2 bases from V and 3 bases from J; bases unmatched to any gene: 3. This CDR3 has 15 residues. Germline V gene lookup returns CDR1 SGHTA and CDR2 FQGTGA. The CDR3 bases are TGTGCCAGCAGCTTAGGGACTAGCGGTTACTACGAGCAGTACTTC. It translates to CASSLGTSGYYEQYF. Together with reference TRBV7-3 and TRBJ2-7, the CDR3 gives the full variable domain: GAGVSQTPSNKVTEKGKYVELRCDPISGHTALYWYRQSLGQGPEFLIYFQGTGAADDSGLPNDRFFAVRPEGSVSTLKIQRTERGDSAVYLCASSLGTSGYYEQYFGPGTRLTVT.

This sequence joins TRBV6-5 and TRBJ2-7; a weak D match, TRBD2 (6 bases). The germline CDR1 and CDR2 sequences are MNHEY and SVGAGI. The CDR3 length is 15 residues. Trimming took 6 bases from V and 3 from J, leaving 18 bases between them. The CDR3 sequence is CASREGQPTLYEQYF. The CDR3 DNA reads as TGTGCCAGCAGGGAGGGCCAGCCAACCCTCTACGAGCAGTACTTC.

The CDR3 DNA is TGTGCCAGCAGCCCCACGGGACAGGGGGGTGAGCAGTTCTTC. Protein: CASSPTGQGGEQFF. The chain links TRBV7-3 to TRBJ2-1; 11 nucleotides align to TRBD1. CDR3 size: 14 residues. Germline CDR1 is SGHTA and CDR2 is FQGTGA. The ends lost 5 bases at V and 9 bases at J; junction bases unmatched: 6.

The gene calls are TRBV6-1 and TRBJ1-5; D is ambiguous. CDR3 length: 15 residues. Trimming pared 4 bases from V and 3 bases from J, leaving 13 bases between. From germline, CDR1 is MNHNS and CDR2 SASEGT. Here the CDR3 DNA reads TGTGCCAGCAGTGGCATCTTTACAGTCAATCAGCCCCAGCATTTT. The encoded protein is CASSGIFTVNQPQHF.

The sample holds one count of this clone. The rearrangement links TRBV19 to TRBJ2-1; 8 bases agree with TRBD2. The V gene's germline CDR1 is LNHDA and CDR2 SQIVND (reference sequence). The CDR3 runs to 14 residues. Unmatched junction bases numbered 6, after V lost 6 bases and J lost 5 bases. The CDR3 protein is CASRSGRVDNEQFF. CDR3 nucleotide sequence: TGTGCCAGTAGGAGCGGGAGAGTGGACAATGAGCAGTTCTTC.

This clone was found once. The chain joins TRBV6-5 to TRBJ2-3, with 10 bases aligning to TRBD2. From germline, CDR1 is MNHEY and CDR2 SVGAGI. The CDR3 has 16 amino acids. The ends lost 2 bases at V and 0 bases at J; junction bases unmatched: 2. The CDR3 loop is CASSYATSGSTDTQYF. The CDR3 nucleotides read TGTGCCAGCAGTTACGCGACTAGCGGGAGCACAGATACGCAGTATTTT.

This chain connects TRBV7-8 to TRBJ1-5; D is unclear. The germline gives CDR1 SGHVS, CDR2 FQNEAQ. V lost 1 base and J 6 bases, leaving 10 bases between the germline ends. The CDR3 extends over 14 amino acids. This CDR3 reads CASSLGGIGQPQHF. In DNA, the CDR3 is TGTGCCAGCAGCTTAGGCGGCATCGGTCAGCCCCAGCATTTT.